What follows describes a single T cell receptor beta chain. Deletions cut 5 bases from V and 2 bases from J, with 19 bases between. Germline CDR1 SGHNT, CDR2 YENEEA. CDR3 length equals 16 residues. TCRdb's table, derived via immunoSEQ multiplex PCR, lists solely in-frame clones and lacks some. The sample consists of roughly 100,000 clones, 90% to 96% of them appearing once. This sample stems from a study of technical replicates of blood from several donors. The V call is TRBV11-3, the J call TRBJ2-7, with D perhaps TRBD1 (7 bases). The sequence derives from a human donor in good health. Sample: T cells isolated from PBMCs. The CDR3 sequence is CASSPRGDNLPYEQYF. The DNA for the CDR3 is TGTGCCAGCAGCCCCAGGGGGGACAATCTCCCCTACGAGCAGTACTTC.